The 19 T cell receptor beta chains listed next were all sequenced from one sample in a study of blood T cell repertoires in COVID-19. Sequencing used immunoSEQ multiplex PCR; TCRdb keeps in-frame clones, though not all of them. The table shows 400,000 to 550,000 clones, with around 89% occurring only once. The sequenced sample consisted of peripheral blood. The receptors come from a woman under 40 with acute or convalescent COVID-19.

This clone was seen a single time. The chain has TRBV10-3 and TRBJ2-7, with 7 bases fitting TRBD1. This CDR3 is 12 amino acids long. Germline CDR1 ENHRY, CDR2 SYGVKD. Trimming at V came to 10 bases and at J to 0 bases, leaving 3 bases not matched to a gene. In DNA form, the CDR3 reads TGTGCCACCTGGGACAGCTCCTACGAGCAGTACTTC. As protein: CATWDSSYEQYF.

The chain uses TRBV24-1 and TRBJ1-5; no clear D gene. This CDR3 contains 12 residues. Germline-derived CDR1 and CDR2 are KGHDR and SFDVKD. Trimming cost V 4 bases and J 5 bases, with 5 bases left between them. The DNA for the CDR3 is TGTGCCACCAGTGAGGTAGATCAGCCCCAGCATTTT. Its protein is CATSEVDQPQHF.

The chain joins TRBV28 to TRBJ2-3; 7 bases align to TRBD2. The CDR3 covers 14 residues. Trimming cost V 6 bases and J 4 bases; bases outside gene matches: 7. CDR1 and CDR2 (germline): MDHEN, SYDVKM. CDR3 bases: TGTGCCAGCAGCACCGGGGGGACGTCAGATACGCAGTATTTT. Its protein product is CASSTGGTSDTQYF.

This chain links TRBV5-5 with TRBJ2-1; D perhaps matches TRBD2 (6 bases). Looked up from germline, CDR1 is SGHKS and CDR2 is YYEKEE (reference sequence). This CDR3 spans 15 amino acids. V was clipped by 0 bases and J by 4 bases, with 11 bases between them. The CDR3 bases are TGTGCCAGCAGCTTGGGGCAGGGAGGTTACAATGAGCAGTTCTTC. Amino acid sequence: CASSLGQGGYNEQFF.

J is TRBJ1-2 and V is TRBV24-1; D possibly corresponds to TRBD1 (6 bases). Germline V gene lookup returns CDR1 KGHDR and CDR2 SFDVKD. The V and J ends lost 6 bases and 2 bases respectively, with 9 bases between them. The CDR3 spans 13 residues. CDR3 bases: TGTGCCACCAGTTCACAGGGAAACTATGGCTACACCTTC. Translation gives CATSSQGNYGYTF.

V gene TRBV7-9 combines with J gene TRBJ1-1; tentatively, D is TRBD1 (5 bases). The CDR3 consists of 14 residues. The V end lost 3 bases, the J end lost 1 base, and 9 bases lay between the germline ends. Per germline, CDR1 SEHNR and CDR2 FQNEAQ (reference sequence). CDR3 nucleotide sequence: TGTGCCAGCAGCTTCACAGGCCCGAACACTGAAGCTTTCTTT. Its translation: CASSFTGPNTEAFF.

This CDR3 is CASSFQGAGANVLTF. CDR3 DNA: TGTGCCAGCAGTTTCCAGGGGGCTGGGGCCAACGTCCTGACTTTC. This rearrangement joins TRBV27 to TRBJ2-6; 7 nucleotides agree with TRBD1. This CDR3 spans 15 amino acids. CDR1 and CDR2 (germline): MNHEY, SMNVEV (reference sequence). Germline trimming cut 3 bases from V and 2 bases from J; bases unmatched to any gene: 1.

The chain combines TRBV5-1 with TRBJ2-3; 9 bases are a match to TRBD1. The CDR3 is made up of 15 amino acids. The germline CDR1 and CDR2 sequences are SGHRS and YFSETQ. Unmatched junction bases numbered 6, after V lost 3 bases and J lost 4 bases. The CDR3 spells CASSSGTGSSDTQYF. For the CDR3, the DNA is TGCGCCAGCAGCTCCGGGACAGGGAGTTCAGATACGCAGTATTTT.

J is TRBJ1-6 and V is TRBV6-5; maybe TRBD1 (5 bases). The ends were cut back, 0 bases at V and 10 bases at J, with 7 bases in the middle. This CDR3 contains 13 residues. Germline V lookup: CDR1 MNHEY, CDR2 SVGAGI. The CDR3 here is CASSYSGASPLHF. CDR3 nucleotide sequence: TGTGCCAGCAGTTACTCAGGGGCCTCACCCCTCCACTTT.

The J gene is TRBJ2-5, the V gene TRBV9; D gene ambiguous. CDR3 size: 13 residues. Germline CDR1 is SGDLS and CDR2 is YYNGEE. The ends were cut back, 3 bases at V and 2 bases at J, with 8 bases in the middle. The CDR3 nucleotides are TGTGCCAGCAGCGGAGGTATTCAAGAGACCCAGTACTTC. Its translation: CASSGGIQETQYF.

V and J are TRBV4-2 and TRBJ2-3; 9 bases fit TRBD1. The germline CDR1 and CDR2 sequences are LGHNA and YNFKEQ. V gave up 1 base and J gave up 2 bases; unmatched junction bases: 7. This CDR3 is 17 amino acids long. Here the CDR3 DNA reads TGTGCCAGCAGCCAAGCTGCGGGACAGGGATACACAGATACGCAGTATTTT. Translation gives CASSQAAGQGYTDTQYF.

Turning to this clone: The junction differs from germline at one of its ends, possibly a read error. The chain couples TRBV18 to TRBJ1-5; 7 nucleotides line up with TRBD1. This CDR3 has 15 amino acids. The germline CDR1 and CDR2 sequences are KGHSH and LQKENI. Here the CDR3 DNA reads TGTGCCAGCTCTCCACAGGGGAATAGCAATCAGCCCCAGCATTTT. As protein: CASSPQGNSNQPQHF.

This chain joins TRBV7-9 and TRBJ2-1; D uncertain. With 1 base removed from V and 1 base from J, the gap between germline ends came to 8 bases. Germline CDR1 and CDR2: SEHNR and FQNEAQ (reference sequence). The CDR3 covers 15 residues. CDR3 in DNA: TGTGCCAGCAGCTTAGACGGGTTTTCCTACAATGAGCAGTTCTTC. Protein: CASSLDGFSYNEQFF.

V is TRBV9 and J is TRBJ1-3; TRBD1 aligns across 7 bases. V lost 0 bases and J lost 0; bases outside the gene matches: 6. Germline V lookup: CDR1 SGDLS, CDR2 YYNGEE. The CDR3 extends over 17 amino acids. This CDR3 is CASSVAPPGGSGNTIYF. In DNA form, the CDR3 reads TGTGCCAGCAGCGTAGCCCCCCCAGGGGGCTCTGGAAACACCATATATTTT.

The chain carries TRBV7-3 and TRBJ2-5, with 8 bases aligning to TRBD2. V lost 5 bases to trimming and J lost 4 bases; unmatched junction nucleotides: 12. The CDR3 covers 16 residues. CDR1 SGHTA and CDR2 FQGTGA come from the germline V gene. The CDR3 nucleotides read TGTGCCAGCAGCCCCTCTAGCCAAGCGGGGGTAGAGACCCAGTACTTC. It is translated as CASSPSSQAGVETQYF.

The gene calls are TRBV28 and TRBJ1-2; 7 bases agree with TRBD1. The CDR3 contains 17 residues. Germline loops: CDR1 MDHEN, CDR2 SYDVKM. V shed 7 bases, J shed 10 bases, and the junction held 24 bases outside the gene matches. This CDR3 is CASTLSRVDGTVPDYTF. The CDR3 DNA is TGTGCCAGCACCCTAAGTCGGGTTGATGGGACAGTACCGGACTACACCTTC.

This chain joins TRBV5-1 and TRBJ2-3; D gene ambiguous. V lost 4 bases and J 0 bases, leaving 12 bases between the germline ends. Germline values: CDR1 SGHRS, CDR2 YFSETQ. CDR3 length: 15 residues. CDR3 residues: CASSSDLPSTDTQYF. Here the CDR3 DNA reads TGCGCCAGCAGCAGCGACTTGCCCAGCACAGATACGCAGTATTTT. The complete variable domain, with remaining parts taken from reference TRBV5-1 and TRBJ2-3, reads KAGVTQTPRYLIKTRGQQVTLSCSPISGHRSVSWYQQTPGQGLQFLFEYFSETQRNKGNFPGRFSGRQFSNSRSEMNVSTLELGDSALYLCASSSDLPSTDTQYFGPGTRLTVL.

V is TRBV12-3 or TRBV12-4 and J is TRBJ2-7, with no clear D. This CDR3 has 13 residues. Trimming removed 6 bases from V and 0 bases from J, with 9 bases in between. In nucleotides, the CDR3 is TGTGCCAGCAGGACAACCGACTCCTACGAGCAGTACTTC. Protein: CASRTTDSYEQYF.

The chain carries TRBV5-4 and TRBJ2-7; perhaps TRBD1 as D (6 bases). The CDR3 totals 16 residues. Germline V gives CDR1 SGHNT, CDR2 YYREEE (reference sequence). Trimming left V 4 bases short and J 2 bases short, with 19 bases between. CDR3 DNA: TGTGCCAGCAGCGCGGATCCAGGGGCCTCTCCCTACGAGCAGTACTTC. It codes for CASSADPGASPYEQYF.